The 28 T cell receptor beta chains below all came from one sample that was sequenced in a study of early T cells in non-severe SARS-CoV-2 infection. TCRdb itself ran the 5' RACE reads through MiXCR, one entry per CDR3 protein. The table has about 32,000 distinct CDR3 sequences, approximately 5.2% seen once. Sequencing was performed on whole blood. The origin of the receptors is an adult who was a healthcare worker with PCR-confirmed SARS-CoV-2 infection or an uninfected control (not recorded which).

This clonotype has ten or more counts. The CDR3 bases are TGTGCCAGCAGTTACTCGAGTATGAATGAAAAACTGTTTTTT. Translated: CASSYSSMNEKLFF. J is TRBJ1-4 and V is TRBV6-6; no firm D call. The CDR3 is 14 residues long. Germline V gene sequence: CDR1 MNHNY, CDR2 SVGAGI (reference sequence). V was shortened by 0 bases and J by 5 bases, with 7 bases between the two germline ends.

This clonotype was counted a few times. V usage is TRBV11-2 and J usage is TRBJ2-5; weak D call: TRBD1 (5 bases). Trimming took 2 bases from V and 2 from J, leaving 9 bases between them. Germline lookup yields CDR1 SGHAT and CDR2 FQNNGV. The CDR3 runs 14 residues. The CDR3 DNA reads TGTGCCAGCAGCTTAACCAGACAGCAAGAGACCCAGTACTTC. Its protein is CASSLTRQQETQYF.

The J gene is TRBJ2-3, the V gene TRBV7-2; 10 nucleotides agree with TRBD1. The germline V gene has CDR1 SGHTA and CDR2 FQGNSA. The CDR3 consists of 20 residues. V gave up 2 bases and J gave up 1 base; unmatched junction bases: 15. CDR3 sequence (DNA): TGTGCCAGCAGCTTAAGGGGATGGGGACAGGGGCGATTAGGCACAGATACGCAGTATTTT. This sequence encodes CASSLRGWGQGRLGTDTQYF.

In this sample, this clonotype turned up many times. The J gene is TRBJ2-7, the V gene TRBV4-3; D remains unclear. The length of the CDR3 is 15 residues. Trimming took 4 bases from V and 4 from J, leaving 17 bases between them. CDR1 is LGHNA, CDR2 YSLEER, per germline. This CDR3 reads CASSLDTTRPYEQYF. CDR3 bases: TGCGCCAGCAGCCTAGACACTACTCGTCCGTACGAGCAGTACTTC.

There are a few counts of this clonotype. J is TRBJ2-3 and V is TRBV5-4; D gene ambiguous. Germline V gives CDR1 SGHNT, CDR2 YYREEE (reference sequence). Trimming pared 2 bases from V and 4 bases from J, leaving 5 bases between. The CDR3 sequence is 12 residues long. CDR3 region: CASSFGSDTQYF. Written as DNA, the CDR3 is TGTGCCAGCAGCTTCGGCTCAGATACGCAGTATTTT.

This clonotype was found a few times. In nucleotides, the CDR3 is TGCGCCAGCAGTGGAGCCCCAGTAGGGGGTTTTGCCTACGAGCAGTACTTC. It yields the protein CASSGAPVGGFAYEQYF. This chain connects TRBV10-2 to TRBJ2-7; D is possibly TRBD1 (6 bases). Germline V gene sequence: CDR1 WSHSY, CDR2 SAAADI. Trimming stripped 4 bases from V and 2 bases from J, with 21 bases between. CDR3 length: 17 amino acids.

This clonotype showed up many times. The CDR3 sequence: CASSDRYSNQPQHF. The CDR3 DNA reads TGTGCCAGCAGTGATAGGTATAGCAATCAGCCCCAGCATTTT. The chain uses TRBV2 and TRBJ1-5, with unresolved D. With 3 bases removed from V and 0 bases from J, the gap between germline ends came to 6 bases. The CDR3 spans 14 residues. CDR1 and CDR2 from the germline V gene are SNHLY and FYNNEI.

This clonotype was seen a few times. This sequence joins TRBV9 and TRBJ2-2, with 9 bases lining up with TRBD1. CDR3 length: 17 residues. Unmatched junction bases numbered 3, after V lost 0 bases and J lost 0 bases. Germline CDR1 reads SGDLS; CDR2 reads YYNGEE. CDR3 DNA: TGTGCCAGCAGCGTAGCCCGACAGGGGGCGAACACCGGGGAGCTGTTTTTT. As protein: CASSVARQGANTGELFF.

This clonotype was counted at least ten times. This rearrangement joins TRBV5-1 to TRBJ2-6; D call uncertain. Looked up from germline, CDR1 is SGHRS and CDR2 is YFSETQ. Trimming removed 7 bases from V and 0 bases from J, with 8 bases in between. The CDR3 length is 14 residues. For the CDR3, the DNA is TGCGCCAGCGGAGCACGCTCTGGGGCCAACGTCCTGACTTTC. Translating it yields CASGARSGANVLTF.

This clonotype was detected many times. The gene calls are TRBV3-1 and TRBJ2-7, with 14 bases aligning to TRBD2. The germline gives CDR1 LGHDT, CDR2 YNNKEL (reference sequence). CDR3 length equals 19 residues. Losses at the gene ends were 0 bases for V and 7 bases for J; bases not matched to a gene: 14. This CDR3 is CASSQDRNPGLAGAREQYF. The CDR3 region has the DNA TGTGCCAGCAGCCAAGATAGGAATCCGGGACTAGCGGGAGCCCGGGAGCAGTACTTC.

This clonotype was observed many times. The chain employs TRBV7-7 and TRBJ2-5; D assignment may be TRBD1 or TRBD2 (6 bases each). The CDR3 covers 15 residues. V was clipped by 6 bases and J by 6 bases, with 20 bases between them. CDR1 SSHAT and CDR2 FNYEAQ come from the germline V gene (reference sequence). CDR3 bases: TGTGCCAGCAGTTCCATTTTTGGGGGGCGGCAGACCCAGTACTTC. Translation gives CASSSIFGGRQTQYF.

By frequency in the sample, this clonotype is medium-sized. The CDR3 nucleotides are TGCAGTGCTAGATTAGCGGGAGAGTACGAGCAGTACTTC. It yields the protein CSARLAGEYEQYF. The rearrangement links TRBV20-1 to TRBJ2-7, with 9 bases that match TRBD2. V lost 2 bases to trimming and J lost 4 bases; unmatched junction nucleotides: 3. The CDR3 totals 13 residues. The germline V gene has CDR1 DFQATT and CDR2 SNEGSKA (reference sequence).

This clonotype was counted a few times. The rearrangement joins TRBV27 to TRBJ2-2, with 14 positions matching TRBD2. Germline CDR1 and CDR2: MNHEY and SMNVEV (reference sequence). The CDR3 covers 17 residues. The trim removed 4 bases at V and 4 bases at J, leaving 5 bases unmatched. CDR3 bases: TGTGCCAGCAGTTCCCCGGGACTAGCGGGAGTCACCGGGGAGCTGTTTTTT. Its protein is CASSSPGLAGVTGELFF.

The V call is TRBV21-1, the J call TRBJ1-2. TRBV21-1 is tagged as a pseudogene. The CDR3 loop spans 11 amino acids. The chain's CDR3 is CASSMGYGYTF. In DNA form, the CDR3 reads TGTGCCAGCAGCATGGGCTATGGCTACACCTTC.

This clonotype was counted ten times or more. The CDR3 here is CASRQGELYNEQFF. The DNA for the CDR3 is TGTGCCAGCCGTCAGGGGGAGTTGTACAATGAGCAGTTCTTC. The gene calls are TRBV7-8 and TRBJ2-1, with 7 bases identical to TRBD1. V shed 8 bases, J shed 4 bases, and the junction held 8 bases outside the gene matches. CDR3 size: 14 residues. CDR1 SGHVS and CDR2 FQNEAQ come from the germline V gene. Supplemented by reference TRBV7-8 and TRBJ2-1, the full variable domain reads GAGVSQSPRYKVAKRGQDVALRCDPISGHVSLFWYQQALGQGPEFLTYFQNEAQLDKSGLPSDRFFAERPEGSVSTLKIQRTQQEDSAVYLCASRQGELYNEQFFGPGTRLTVL.

This clonotype was seen many times. The chain joins TRBV20-1 to TRBJ2-1; no firm D call. Trimming stripped 1 base from V and 4 bases from J, with 5 bases between. The length of the CDR3 is 12 residues. CDR1 and CDR2 from the germline V gene are DFQATT and SNEGSKA (reference sequence). The CDR3 loop reads CSARGVYNEQFF. DNA of the CDR3: TGCAGTGCTAGAGGGGTGTACAATGAGCAGTTCTTC.

This clonotype was counted between two and nine times. The chain combines TRBV6-5 with TRBJ2-7, with a weak D call TRBD1 (5 bases). Germline assignment: CDR1 MNHEY and CDR2 SVGAGI. The CDR3 contains 13 residues. V lost 6 bases and J lost 0, with 9 bases in between. The CDR3 protein is CASSFGASYEQYF. The CDR3 nucleotides are TGTGCCAGCAGCTTTGGGGCCTCCTACGAGCAGTACTTC.

This clonotype was detected ten times or more. The V call is TRBV15, the J call TRBJ1-4; the D is unclear. The CDR3 is made up of 16 amino acids. From germline, CDR1 is LNHNV and CDR2 YYDKDF (reference sequence). Trimming cost V 0 bases and J 8 bases, with 16 bases left between them. In DNA, the CDR3 is TGTGCCACCAGCAGAGACCCGCCAGGAGGAGGGGAAAAACTGTTTTTT. This encodes CATSRDPPGGGEKLFF.

This clonotype was picked up many times. The chain uses TRBV7-2 and TRBJ2-1, with D perhaps assigned TRBD1 or TRBD2 (6 bases each). V dropped 3 bases and J dropped 10 bases, with 19 bases sitting between them. CDR1 and CDR2 (germline): SGHTA, FQGNSA. CDR3 length equals 15 residues. The CDR3 DNA reads as TGTGCCAGCAGCTTTGCGGGACAAGGGAGGCGGGAGCAGTTCTTC. Its protein is CASSFAGQGRREQFF.

This clonotype occurred many times. The chain recombines TRBV28 with TRBJ2-2, with 8 nucleotides matching TRBD1. The CDR3 length is 15 residues. V lost 5 bases and J lost 5; bases outside the gene matches: 7. The germline V gene encodes CDR1 MDHEN and CDR2 SYDVKM. CDR3 region: CASSLRQGFTGELFF. In DNA, the CDR3 is TGTGCCAGCAGTCTGCGACAGGGGTTTACCGGGGAGCTGTTTTTT.

The chain recombines TRBV6-2 or TRBV6-3 with TRBJ2-1; 7 bases map to TRBD2. Germline trimming cut 5 bases from V and 4 bases from J; bases unmatched to any gene: 20. CDR3 size: 19 residues. Germline lookup yields CDR1 MNHEY and CDR2 SVGEGT. CDR3 sequence reads: CASSHMGSTSHLRYNEQFF. The CDR3 coding sequence is TGTGCCAGCAGTCATATGGGGTCGACTAGCCACCTTCGGTACAATGAGCAGTTCTTC.

This clonotype showed up many times. The V call is TRBV11-2, the J call TRBJ2-7, with 7 bases identical to TRBD1. The CDR3 covers 13 residues. Germline values: CDR1 SGHAT, CDR2 FQNNGV. With V trimmed by 4 bases and J by 6 bases, 6 bases remained unmatched. The CDR3 sequence is CASSYYRGGEQYF. As DNA, the CDR3 is TGTGCCAGCAGCTACTACAGGGGCGGCGAGCAGTACTTC.

The V call is TRBV4-1, the J call TRBJ2-1; D is tentatively TRBD1 or TRBD2 (5 bases each). Germline V gives CDR1 MGHRA, CDR2 YSYEKL. Trimming took 1 base from V and 9 from J, leaving 13 bases between them. The CDR3 has 14 amino acids. As DNA, the CDR3 is TGCGCCAGCAGCCAAGTACCCGAGAGGGGTGAGCAGTTCTTC. This sequence encodes CASSQVPERGEQFF.

This clonotype came up many times. The J gene is TRBJ1-5, the V gene TRBV20-1, with 7 bases lining up with TRBD1. The ends lost 0 bases at V and 0 bases at J; junction bases unmatched: 8. CDR3 length: 17 amino acids. Looked up from germline, CDR1 is DFQATT and CDR2 is SNEGSKA (reference sequence). This chain's CDR3 is CSARDHRGGYSNQPQHF. In DNA form, the CDR3 reads TGCAGTGCTAGAGATCACAGGGGTGGTTATAGCAATCAGCCCCAGCATTTT.

The table lists this clonotype with a few counts. The chain carries TRBV7-2 and TRBJ1-5; no clear D gene. Germline values: CDR1 SGHTA, CDR2 FQGNSA. The CDR3 extends over 15 amino acids. Between the trimmed V and J ends, which lost 2 bases and 0 bases, there was a span of 8 bases. The CDR3 region is CASSLWLDSNQPQHF. The CDR3 bases are TGTGCCAGCAGCTTATGGTTGGATAGCAATCAGCCCCAGCATTTT.

This clonotype has ten or more counts. The chain has TRBV7-2 and TRBJ2-1; 10 bases line up with TRBD1. This CDR3 has 16 amino acids. J gave up 8 bases and V 5 bases, and 12 bases lay outside the gene matches. Per the germline V gene, CDR1 is SGHTA and CDR2 is FQGNSA. In nucleotides, the CDR3 is TGTGCCAGCAGCAGGACCGGACAGGGGGTGACGCATGAGCAGTTCTTC. Translating gives CASSRTGQGVTHEQFF.

At least ten counts were recorded for this clonotype. This chain connects TRBV6-2 or TRBV6-3 to TRBJ2-1; possible D gene TRBD2, 5 bases. Germline CDR1 is MNHEY and CDR2 is SVGEGT. This CDR3 has 13 residues. Trimming took off 3 bases at V and 5 bases at J, with 8 bases between the two ends. The CDR3, as DNA: TGTGCCAGCAGTTATCGGCGGGACAATGAGCAGTTCTTC. Protein sequence: CASSYRRDNEQFF.

The CDR3 sequence: CASSYLRQNEKLFF. CDR3 coding DNA: TGTGCCAGCAGTTACTTACGGCAGAATGAAAAACTGTTTTTT. V is TRBV6-2 or TRBV6-3 and J is TRBJ1-4; D remains unclear. Per the germline V gene, CDR1 is MNHEY and CDR2 is SVGEGT. The CDR3 is 14 residues long. Between the trimmed V and J ends, which lost 1 base and 5 bases, there was a span of 8 bases.